These 17 T cell receptor beta chains originate from one sample sequenced in a study of blood T cell repertoires in COVID-19. TCRdb keeps only in-frame clones here, not all; method: immunoSEQ multiplex PCR. The sample contains approximately 400,000 clones, roughly 86% of which appear only once. The specimen was peripheral blood. Every receptor here comes from a human donor with acute or convalescent COVID-19. The donor label of this sample is uncertain.

Ten or more counts support this clone. CDR3 sequence (DNA): TGTGCCATCAAAAGCGAAGGCTCCTATAATTCACCCCTCCACTTT. Its translation: CAIKSEGSYNSPLHF. The chain has TRBV10-3 and TRBJ1-6; D gene uncertain. Germline assignment: CDR1 ENHRY and CDR2 SYGVKD. This CDR3 region has 15 residues. The V and J ends lost 7 bases and 0 bases respectively, with 10 bases between them.

This sequence joins TRBV5-1 and TRBJ1-1; D is possibly TRBD1 (6 bases). V was cut by 3 bases and J by 3 bases, with 15 bases left in between. There are 15 residues in the CDR3. Germline lookup yields CDR1 SGHRS and CDR2 YFSETQ. This CDR3 is CASSSLDSPDTEAFF. CDR3 nucleotide sequence: TGCGCCAGCAGCTCCCTGGACAGCCCGGACACTGAAGCTTTCTTT.

V is TRBV11-3 and J is TRBJ1-1, with D perhaps matching TRBD1 (6 bases). Trimming cost V 3 bases and J 2 bases, with 13 bases left between them. Germline CDR1 SGHNT, CDR2 YENEEA. This CDR3 has 15 amino acids. As DNA, the CDR3 is TGTGCCAGCAGCTTTTCCGGACAGACAAACACTGAAGCTTTCTTT. It yields the protein CASSFSGQTNTEAFF.

The CDR3 DNA follows: TGCGCCAGCAGCTTGGCCGGGGGGTTGGGCACTGAAGCTTTCTTT. It codes for CASSLAGGLGTEAFF. V is TRBV5-1 and J is TRBJ1-1; D might be TRBD1 (5 bases). In germline, CDR1 is SGHRS, CDR2 YFSETQ. The CDR3 is 15 residues long. Between the trimmed V and J ends, which lost 0 bases and 4 bases, there was a span of 13 bases.

This sequence joins TRBV5-1 and TRBJ2-1; perhaps TRBD1 as D (6 bases). Trimming took 1 base from V and 5 from J, leaving 13 bases between them. The CDR3 extends over 15 amino acids. Germline-derived CDR1 and CDR2 are SGHRS and YFSETQ. CDR3: CASSLWSGDNNEQFF. The CDR3 region has the DNA TGCGCCAGCAGCTTGTGGTCAGGGGATAACAATGAGCAGTTCTTC.

V gene TRBV6-4 combines with J gene TRBJ1-2, with TRBD1 identical over 8 bases. Trimming at V came to 6 bases and at J to 4 bases, leaving 13 bases not matched to a gene. From germline, CDR1 is MRHNA and CDR2 SNTAGT. The CDR3 spans 16 residues. The CDR3 bases are TGTGCCAGCAGCCCCGGGCAGGGGGCGCTGGGCTATGGCTACACCTTC. Translated, it gives CASSPGQGALGYGYTF.

This clone was seen a handful of times. The chain couples TRBV2 to TRBJ2-7, with D perhaps TRBD2 (5 bases). Trimming pared 5 bases from V and 2 bases from J, leaving 13 bases between. Per the germline V gene, CDR1 is SNHLY and CDR2 is FYNNEI. The CDR3 is 14 amino acids. CDR3 residues: CASSLEGSAYEQYF. In DNA, the CDR3 is TGTGCCAGCAGTCTCGAAGGGAGTGCCTACGAGCAGTACTTC.

V and J are TRBV10-3 and TRBJ1-1; 10 bases line up with TRBD1. Germline V gene sequence: CDR1 ENHRY, CDR2 SYGVKD. Trimming removed 4 bases from V and 5 bases from J; junction bases left unmatched: 16. CDR3 length: 18 amino acids. The DNA for the CDR3 is TGTGCCATCAGTGCCAGAAAGACATCCGGGACAGGGGTAACTGAAGCTTTCTTT. This translates into CAISARKTSGTGVTEAFF.

Concerning this clone: Other DNA sequences in this sample translate to the same CDR3. The V and J genes are TRBV30 and TRBJ1-1, with a weak D call TRBD1 (5 bases). The CDR3 consists of 13 residues. The V end was cut by 1 base, the J end by 2 bases, with 8 bases between. The germline V gene has CDR1 GTSNPN and CDR2 SVGIG (reference sequence). The CDR3 sequence is CAWSGQPNTEAFF. For the CDR3, the DNA is TGTGCCTGGAGTGGACAGCCTAACACTGAAGCTTTCTTT.

The rearrangement joins TRBV11-2 to TRBJ1-2; the D gene is possibly TRBD1 (6 bases). There are 13 residues in the CDR3. CDR1 SGHAT and CDR2 FQNNGV come from the germline V gene. Trimming left V 5 bases short and J 7 bases short, with 14 bases between. CDR3: CASSLDSKVGYTF. CDR3 nucleotides: TGTGCCAGCAGCCTGGACAGTAAAGTTGGCTACACCTTC. Together with reference TRBV11-2 and TRBJ1-2, the CDR3 gives the full variable domain: EAGVAQSPRYKIIEKRQSVAFWCNPISGHATLYWYQQILGQGPKLLIQFQNNGVVDDSQLPKDRFSAERLKGVDSTLKIQPAKLEDSAVYLCASSLDSKVGYTFGSGTRLTVV.

CDR3 in amino acids: CASSLRGLEYNEQFF. CDR3 DNA sequence: TGTGCCAGCAGTTTAAGGGGACTAGAGTACAATGAGCAGTTCTTC. The chain recombines TRBV27 with TRBJ2-1; 8 bases align to TRBD2. This CDR3 is built from 15 residues. Per germline, CDR1 MNHEY and CDR2 SMNVEV (reference sequence). Trimming cost V 2 bases and J 4 bases; bases outside gene matches: 4.

Only one count was recorded for this clone. The chain combines TRBV11-1 with TRBJ1-6; unclear D gene. Per the germline V gene, CDR1 is SGHAT and CDR2 is FQDESV (reference sequence). V was cut by 0 bases and J by 8 bases, with 5 bases left in between. This CDR3 comprises 13 residues. CDR3 DNA: TGTGCCAGCAGCTTAGCGCGTTATTCACCCCTCCACTTT. Its protein product is CASSLARYSPLHF.

This clone was counted a few times. The chain employs TRBV12-3 or TRBV12-4 and TRBJ2-1, with D uncertain. This CDR3 contains 13 residues. Trimming took 3 bases from V and 0 from J, leaving 3 bases between them. CDR3 DNA sequence: TGTGCCAGCAGTTTCGGCTCCTACAATGAGCAGTTCTTC. This translates into CASSFGSYNEQFF.

The chain employs TRBV2 and TRBJ2-7; TRBD1 agrees at 8 bases. The CDR3 length is 17 residues. CDR1 is SNHLY, CDR2 FYNNEI, per germline. With V trimmed by 6 bases and J by 1 base, 14 bases remained unmatched. CDR3 bases: TGTGCCAGCAGCGAAACTTTGGACAGGGTGGTATCCTACGAGCAGTACTTC. It specifies CASSETLDRVVSYEQYF.

Regarding this clone: Other DNA sequences of this sample code for an identical CDR3. The chain uses TRBV18 and TRBJ1-5, with a tentative D call TRBD1 (5 bases). The CDR3 covers 13 residues. Germline values: CDR1 KGHSH, CDR2 LQKENI. Deletions cut 3 bases from V and 6 bases from J, with 9 bases between. The CDR3 protein is CASSPGLSQPQHF. The CDR3 DNA is TGTGCCAGCTCACCGGGGCTAAGTCAGCCCCAGCATTTT.

This chain uses TRBV2 with TRBJ2-1; D may be TRBD1 (6 bases). Germline V lookup: CDR1 SNHLY, CDR2 FYNNEI. The CDR3 has 12 amino acids. V lost 7 bases and J lost 7, with 11 bases in between. CDR3 loop: CASTRDINEQFF. In DNA form, the CDR3 reads TGTGCCAGCACCCGGGACATTAATGAGCAGTTCTTC. The whole variable domain, filled in from reference TRBV2 and TRBJ2-1, reads EPEVTQTPSHQVTQMGQEVILRCVPISNHLYFYWYRQILGQKVEFLVSFYNNEISEKSEIFDDQFSVERPDGSNFTLKIRSTKLEDSAMYFCASTRDINEQFFGPGTRLTVL.

The chain recombines TRBV18 with TRBJ1-6; D gene uncertain. This CDR3 comprises 15 residues. V lost 3 bases, J lost 8 bases, and 14 bases lay in between. Germline CDR1 reads KGHSH; CDR2 reads LQKENI. In DNA form, the CDR3 reads TGTGCCAGCTCACCCCGGAACACCCAGGATTCACCCCTCCACTTT. This codes for CASSPRNTQDSPLHF. Full variable domain (missing parts from reference TRBV18 and TRBJ1-6): NAGVMQNPRHLVRRRGQEARLRCSPMKGHSHVYWYRQLPEEGLKFMVYLQKENIIDESGMPKERFSAEFPKEGPSILRIQQVVRGDSAAYFCASSPRNTQDSPLHFGNGTRLTVT.